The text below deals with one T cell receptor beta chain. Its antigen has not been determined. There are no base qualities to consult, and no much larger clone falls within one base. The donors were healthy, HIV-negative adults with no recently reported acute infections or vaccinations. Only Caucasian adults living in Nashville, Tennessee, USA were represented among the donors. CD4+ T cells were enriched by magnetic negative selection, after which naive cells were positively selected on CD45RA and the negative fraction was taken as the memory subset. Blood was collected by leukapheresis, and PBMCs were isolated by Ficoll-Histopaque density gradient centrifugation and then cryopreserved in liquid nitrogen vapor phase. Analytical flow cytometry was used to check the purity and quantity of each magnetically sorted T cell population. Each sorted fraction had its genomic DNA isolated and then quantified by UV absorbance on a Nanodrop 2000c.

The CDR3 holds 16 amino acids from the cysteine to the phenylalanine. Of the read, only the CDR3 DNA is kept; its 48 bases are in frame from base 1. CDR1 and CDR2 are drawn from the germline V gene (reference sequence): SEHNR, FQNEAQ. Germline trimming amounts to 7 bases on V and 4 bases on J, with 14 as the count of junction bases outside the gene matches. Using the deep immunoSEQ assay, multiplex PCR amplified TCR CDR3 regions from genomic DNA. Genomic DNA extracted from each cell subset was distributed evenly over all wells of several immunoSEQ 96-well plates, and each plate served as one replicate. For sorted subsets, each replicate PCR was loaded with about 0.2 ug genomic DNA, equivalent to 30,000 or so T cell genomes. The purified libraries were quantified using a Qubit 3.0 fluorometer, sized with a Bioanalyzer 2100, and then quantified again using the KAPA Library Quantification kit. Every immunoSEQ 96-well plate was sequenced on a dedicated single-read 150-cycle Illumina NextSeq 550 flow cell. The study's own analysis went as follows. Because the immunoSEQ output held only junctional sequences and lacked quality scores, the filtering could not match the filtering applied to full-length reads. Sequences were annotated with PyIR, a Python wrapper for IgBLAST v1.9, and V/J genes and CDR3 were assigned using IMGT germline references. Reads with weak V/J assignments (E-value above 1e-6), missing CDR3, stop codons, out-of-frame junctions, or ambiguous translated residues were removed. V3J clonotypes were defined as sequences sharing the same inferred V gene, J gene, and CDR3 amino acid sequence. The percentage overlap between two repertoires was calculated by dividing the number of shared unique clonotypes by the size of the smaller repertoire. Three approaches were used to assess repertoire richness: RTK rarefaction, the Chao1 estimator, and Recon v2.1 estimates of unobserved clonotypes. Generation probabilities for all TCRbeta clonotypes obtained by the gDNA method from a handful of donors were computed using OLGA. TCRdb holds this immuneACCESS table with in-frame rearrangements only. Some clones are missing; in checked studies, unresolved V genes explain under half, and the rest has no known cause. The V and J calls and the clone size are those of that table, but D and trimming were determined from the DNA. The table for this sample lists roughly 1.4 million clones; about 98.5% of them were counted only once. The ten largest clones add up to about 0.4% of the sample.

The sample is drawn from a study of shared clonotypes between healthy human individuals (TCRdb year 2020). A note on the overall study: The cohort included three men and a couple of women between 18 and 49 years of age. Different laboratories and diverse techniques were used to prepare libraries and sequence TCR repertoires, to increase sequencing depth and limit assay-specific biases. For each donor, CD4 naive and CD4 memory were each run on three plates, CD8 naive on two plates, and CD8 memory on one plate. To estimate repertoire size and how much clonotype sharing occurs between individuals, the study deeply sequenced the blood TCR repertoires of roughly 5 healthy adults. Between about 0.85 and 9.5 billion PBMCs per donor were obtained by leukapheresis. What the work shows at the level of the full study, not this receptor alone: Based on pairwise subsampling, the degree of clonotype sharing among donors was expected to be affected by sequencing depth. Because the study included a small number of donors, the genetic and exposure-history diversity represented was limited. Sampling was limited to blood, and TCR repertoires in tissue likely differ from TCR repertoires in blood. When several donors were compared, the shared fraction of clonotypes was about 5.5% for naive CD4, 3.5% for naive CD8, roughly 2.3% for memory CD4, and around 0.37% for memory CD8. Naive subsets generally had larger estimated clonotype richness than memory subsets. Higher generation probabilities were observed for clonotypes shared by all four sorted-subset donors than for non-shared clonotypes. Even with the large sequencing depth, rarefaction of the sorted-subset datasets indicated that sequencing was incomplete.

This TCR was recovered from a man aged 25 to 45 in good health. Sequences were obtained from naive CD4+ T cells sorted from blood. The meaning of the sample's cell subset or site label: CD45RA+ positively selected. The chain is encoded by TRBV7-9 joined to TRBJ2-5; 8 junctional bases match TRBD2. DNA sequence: TGTGCCAGCACCCGAGGGAGCGGGAGTACAAGAGAGACCCAGTACTTC. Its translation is CASTRGSGSTRETQYF.